The 14 T cell receptor beta chains listed next were all sequenced from one sample in a study of T-cell reconstitution after alpha-beta-depleted transplantation in children. Using unique molecular identifiers, the investigators prepared the TCRbeta library. TCRdb ran MiXCR on the PCR reads and lists one entry per CDR3 protein. The profile shows about 980,000 distinct CDR3 sequences, about 29% of them singletons. Sequences were derived from PBMCs, mostly from graft donor cells, sampled 360 days after TCRalphabeta/CD19-depleted stem cell transplant. The receptors derive from a boy less than two years old who had a stem cell transplant for SCID, so the T cells may come from the graft donor.

This clonotype was observed a handful of times. The chain joins TRBV2 to TRBJ2-1; no clear D gene. Germline CDR1 is SNHLY and CDR2 is FYNNEI. This CDR3 is built from 15 residues. Trimming stripped 4 bases from V and 0 bases from J, with 10 bases between. The CDR3 protein is CASSAERNSYNEQFF. Here the CDR3 DNA reads TGTGCCAGCAGTGCCGAGCGAAACTCCTACAATGAGCAGTTCTTC.

CDR3 coding DNA: TGTGCCAGCCGCCCGCGGGGGGGCACAGATACGCAGTATTTT. Its protein is CASRPRGGTDTQYF. The rearrangement joins TRBV12-3 or TRBV12-4 to TRBJ2-3, with 8 bases fitting TRBD2. The CDR3 consists of 14 residues. J gave up 1 base and V 8 bases, and 5 bases lay outside the gene matches.

The chain carries TRBV4-2 and TRBJ1-6, with no clear D. The CDR3 has 18 amino acids. Looked up from germline, CDR1 is LGHNA and CDR2 is YNFKEQ. V gave up 4 bases and J gave up 1 base, with 17 bases separating them. The CDR3 reads CASSPRAPARSYNSPLHF. Here the CDR3 DNA reads TGTGCCAGCAGCCCCCGGGCCCCTGCCAGGTCCTATAATTCACCCCTCCACTTT.

The chain links TRBV29-1 to TRBJ1-1, with D unclear. The CDR3 contains 11 residues. The germline V gene has CDR1 SQVTM and CDR2 ANQGSEA. V was shortened by 7 bases and J by 5 bases, with 11 bases between the two germline ends. CDR3 DNA sequence: TGCAGCGCAACAGCGGATACTGAAGCTTTCTTT. Protein: CSATADTEAFF.

This clonotype was seen more than once but under ten times. The rearrangement links TRBV12-3 or TRBV12-4 to TRBJ2-1; the D is unclear. This CDR3 has 16 amino acids. V dropped 9 bases and J dropped 0 bases, with 18 bases sitting between them. In nucleotides, the CDR3 is TGTGCCAGGTCGACCATAGAACAGAGCTCCTACAATGAGCAGTTCTTC. It encodes CARSTIEQSSYNEQFF.

This chain links TRBV29-1 with TRBJ2-5, with no clear D. Trimming pared 2 bases from V and 4 bases from J, leaving 5 bases between. There are 11 residues in the CDR3. Germline lookup yields CDR1 SQVTM and CDR2 ANQGSEA. The CDR3 protein is CSVERAETQYF. CDR3 bases: TGCAGCGTTGAACGGGCAGAGACCCAGTACTTC.

This clonotype was counted a single time. This rearrangement joins TRBV5-1 to TRBJ2-2, with D tentatively TRBD1 (5 bases). Trimming took 5 bases from V and 4 from J, leaving 18 bases between them. This CDR3 is built from 16 residues. CDR1 SGHRS and CDR2 YFSETQ come from the germline V gene. The CDR3 DNA sequence: TGCGCCAGCAGAGGGGTCAGAACGGACCTCACCGGGGAGCTGTTTTTT. Amino acids: CASRGVRTDLTGELFF.

This chain links TRBV7-2 with TRBJ2-7; D unresolved. The CDR3 spans 15 residues. Germline V gene lookup returns CDR1 SGHTA and CDR2 FQGNSA. Trimming took 5 bases from V and 7 from J, leaving 21 bases between them. CDR3 DNA sequence: TGTGCCAGCAGCCCAGCCCCCGGACCTTCCTCTGAGCAGTACTTC. Amino acid sequence: CASSPAPGPSSEQYF.

V and J are TRBV4-3 and TRBJ2-7; 9 nucleotides match TRBD1. The germline V gene has CDR1 LGHNA and CDR2 YSLEER. CDR3 length: 17 residues. V lost 0 bases to trimming and J lost 5 bases; unmatched junction nucleotides: 11. The CDR3 region has the DNA TGCGCCAGCAGCCAAGATCTTCGGAGACAGGGGGACGACGAGCAGTACTTC. This gives the protein CASSQDLRRQGDDEQYF.

This clonotype appeared once. This sequence joins TRBV3-1 and TRBJ2-1; 8 nucleotides align to TRBD2. V gave up 3 bases and J gave up 0 bases; unmatched junction bases: 4. This CDR3 is built from 16 residues. In germline, CDR1 is LGHDT, CDR2 YNNKEL (reference sequence). In DNA form, the CDR3 reads TGTGCCAGCAGCCACCCAGCGGGGGCCTCCTACAATGAGCAGTTCTTC. Its protein is CASSHPAGASYNEQFF.

This clonotype was seen more than once but under ten times. This chain uses TRBV15 with TRBJ2-2; 8 bases align to TRBD1. In germline, CDR1 is LNHNV, CDR2 YYDKDF (reference sequence). The CDR3 extends over 16 amino acids. J lost 5 bases, V lost 1 base, and 6 bases had no gene match. CDR3 sequence: CATSRVGQGLTGELFF. CDR3 sequence (DNA): TGTGCCACCAGCAGAGTAGGACAGGGTTTAACCGGGGAGCTGTTTTTT.

The CDR3 DNA sequence: TGCGCCAGCAGCCCAGATCACACTGAAGCTTTCTTT. It is translated as CASSPDHTEAFF. This chain joins TRBV4-1 and TRBJ1-1; D remains ambiguous. The CDR3 has 12 residues. CDR1 is MGHRA, CDR2 YSYEKL, per germline. The germline V and J ends were trimmed by 4 bases and 3 bases, with 6 bases remaining between them.

The sample holds a few counts of this clonotype. This chain uses TRBV29-1 with TRBJ2-7; a possible D gene is TRBD1 (6 bases). The ends were cut back, 4 bases at V and 0 bases at J, with 19 bases in the middle. Germline V gene sequence: CDR1 SQVTM, CDR2 ANQGSEA. This CDR3 spans 16 amino acids. The CDR3 DNA sequence: TGCAGCGTTGTTTGGGATCAGGGGTGGAGCTCCTACGAGCAGTACTTC. It specifies CSVVWDQGWSSYEQYF.

The genes are TRBV4-2 and TRBJ2-3; a weak D match, TRBD2 (5 bases). The CDR3 is 17 residues long. From germline, CDR1 is LGHNA and CDR2 YNFKEQ. V lost 4 bases to trimming and J lost 1 base, with 18 bases between them. The CDR3 sequence: CASSPFEGGVGTDTQYF. The CDR3 DNA reads as TGTGCCAGCAGCCCGTTTGAGGGTGGGGTGGGCACAGATACGCAGTATTTT.